This TCR beta chain derives from a study of cytomegalovirus exposure and HLA in healthy donors. Concerning this clone itself: As yet, its antigen is unknown.

The study's findings and limits: Being productive about 90% or about 30% of the time was typical of most TCR beta V segments in an earlier analysis. The authors later found most CMV-associated TCR beta chains appeared HLA-restricted. Per published reports, the classifier diagnosed cytomegalovirus status with high specificity and sensitivity. Most subjects' HLA-A and HLA-B alleles were reportedly predicted from TCR beta sequences.

Germline values: CDR1 MGHRA, CDR2 YSYEKL. There are 16 residues in the CDR3. The J segment lost 0 bases and the V segment lost 1 base, leaving 3 bases of the junction unmatched. The PCR was carried out with 60 Vbeta primers and 13 Jbeta primers. Assay: immunoSEQ multiplex PCR; the TCRdb copy retains only in-frame clones and omits some. This sample has roughly 99,000 clones, with over 75% found just once. The V and J genes are TRBV4-1 and TRBJ1-5, with 7 nucleotides matching TRBD1. The sequenced sample consisted of PBMCs. The clonotype was recovered from a male donor in good health and CMV-seronegative. The CDR3: CASSQGTGPSNQPQHF. The CDR3 bases are TGCGCCAGCAGCCAAGGGACAGGCCCTAGCAATCAGCCCCAGCATTTT.